Below are 18 T cell receptor beta chains sequenced from a single sample in a study of neurological immune-mediated disorders. From the 5' RACE reads, TCRdb called clonotypes with MiXCR, one entry per CDR3 protein. This sample has 45,000 to 50,000 distinct CDR3 sequences, with 4% to 5.5% found just once. Sequencing was done on a sample of PBMCs. The source is a woman aged 55-70 years with multiple sclerosis.

This clonotype has more than one count but fewer than ten. The genes are TRBV27 and TRBJ1-5; D is uncertain. Trimming took 5 bases from V and 0 from J, leaving 8 bases between them. Germline CDR1 MNHEY, CDR2 SMNVEV (reference sequence). The CDR3 runs 14 residues. In DNA form, the CDR3 reads TGTGCCAGCAGTCCGGGGTATAGCAATCAGCCCCAGCATTTT. Amino acid sequence: CASSPGYSNQPQHF.

This clonotype came up a few times. V gene TRBV19 combines with J gene TRBJ2-2; no reliable D call. Germline V CDR1 and CDR2: LNHDA, SQIVND (reference sequence). The CDR3 extends over 15 amino acids. Trimming removed 7 bases from V and 2 bases from J, with 14 bases in between. In DNA, the CDR3 is TGTGCCAGTATGGAAGTCACAGTAAACACCGGGGAGCTGTTTTTT. The encoded protein is CASMEVTVNTGELFF.

This sequence joins TRBV18 and TRBJ2-2; D remains ambiguous. This CDR3 contains 11 residues. Trimming removed 8 bases at V and 5 bases at J, with 6 bases between. Per the germline V gene, CDR1 is KGHSH and CDR2 is LQKENI. The CDR3 DNA reads as TGTGCCAGCCACCAGACCGGGGAGCTGTTTTTT. This translates into CASHQTGELFF.

This clonotype appeared many times. The chain joins TRBV5-1 to TRBJ2-2; TRBD2 aligns across 10 bases. This CDR3 is 15 amino acids long. Germline CDR1 SGHRS, CDR2 YFSETQ. V shed 4 bases and J 6 bases; nucleotides not matched to a gene: 6. The CDR3 is CASSRTGTSAGELFF. CDR3 DNA: TGCGCCAGCAGCCGTACCGGGACTAGCGCCGGGGAGCTGTTTTTT. Complete variable domain (other parts from reference TRBV5-1 and TRBJ2-2): KAGVTQTPRYLIKTRGQQVTLSCSPISGHRSVSWYQQTPGQGLQFLFEYFSETQRNKGNFPGRFSGRQFSNSRSEMNVSTLELGDSALYLCASSRTGTSAGELFFGEGSRLTVL.

This clonotype was seen a handful of times. V and J are TRBV12-3 or TRBV12-4 and TRBJ1-2; 7 bases are shared with TRBD1. The V and J ends lost 5 bases and 4 bases, in that order; junction bases with no gene match: 1. This CDR3 contains 12 residues. CDR3 region: CASSRTGYGYTF. CDR3 coding DNA: TGTGCCAGCAGTCGGACAGGCTATGGCTACACCTTC.

This chain links TRBV27 with TRBJ1-5; D gene uncertain. CDR1 is MNHEY, CDR2 SMNVEV, per germline (reference sequence). This CDR3 has 14 residues. V was cut by 5 bases and J by 3 bases, with 11 bases left in between. The CDR3 spells CASSDRAYNQPQHF. The CDR3 bases are TGTGCCAGCAGTGACCGGGCTTACAATCAGCCCCAGCATTTT.

This clonotype came up many times. This chain connects TRBV20-1 to TRBJ2-2; D is uncertain. Germline assignment: CDR1 DFQATT and CDR2 SNEGSKA (reference sequence). Trimming pared 0 bases from V and 7 bases from J, leaving 9 bases between. The CDR3 covers 13 residues. The CDR3 DNA sequence: TGCAGTGCTAGAGACCCAGTGAGCGGGGAGCTGTTTTTT. Translated, it gives CSARDPVSGELFF.

The chain is built from TRBV7-9 and TRBJ2-5, with TRBD2 matching over 8 bases. The trim removed 4 bases at V and 5 bases at J, leaving 12 bases unmatched. The germline CDR1 and CDR2 sequences are SEHNR and FQNEAQ (reference sequence). The CDR3 is 16 amino acids. The chain's CDR3 is CASSSIGLAGVETQYF. Here the CDR3 DNA reads TGTGCCAGCAGCTCCATTGGGCTAGCGGGCGTGGAGACCCAGTACTTC.

This clonotype was seen at least ten times. This chain uses TRBV20-1 with TRBJ2-5; 8 bases agree with TRBD1. The V gene end was trimmed by 2 bases and the J gene end by 5 bases; junction bases not matched to a gene: 7. Germline values: CDR1 DFQATT, CDR2 SNEGSKA (reference sequence). CDR3 size: 14 residues. The CDR3 loop is CSARRSGGGETQYF. CDR3 in DNA: TGCAGTGCTAGACGATCAGGGGGCGGGGAGACCCAGTACTTC.

In its sample, this clonotype was seen many times. This sequence joins TRBV27 and TRBJ2-1; 11 nucleotides line up with TRBD2. The CDR3 is 15 residues long. The germline V gene encodes CDR1 MNHEY and CDR2 SMNVEV (reference sequence). V trimming: 10 bases; J trimming: 2 bases; junction bases outside the gene matches: 7. The CDR3 DNA is TGTGCCACCCAGTATAGCGGGAGGGCCTACAATGAGCAGTTCTTC. It translates to CATQYSGRAYNEQFF.

This clonotype appeared a few times. This chain joins TRBV7-2 and TRBJ2-1; tentative D call: TRBD1 (7 bases). Trimming stripped 8 bases from V and 8 bases from J, with 16 bases between. The CDR3 is 13 residues long. Germline CDR1 SGHTA, CDR2 FQGNSA. This CDR3 reads CASGGGVAYEQFF. CDR3 bases: TGTGCCAGCGGAGGGGGCGTAGCCTATGAGCAGTTCTTC. Looking up the rest from reference TRBV7-2 and TRBJ2-1 gives the full variable domain: GAGVSQSPSNKVTEKGKDVELRCDPISGHTALYWYRQSLGQGLEFLIYFQGNSAPDKSGLPSDRFSAERTGGSVSTLTIQRTQQEDSAVYLCASGGGVAYEQFFGPGTRLTVL.

The table lists this clonotype with a few counts. Since no conserved phenylalanine or tryptophan closes the CDR3, a read error is the likely cause. The chain carries TRBV7-2 and TRBJ2-3; D is unclear. The CDR3 spans 12 residues. Germline lookup yields CDR1 SGHTA and CDR2 FQGNSA. Trimming stripped 3 bases from V and 1 base from J, with 2 bases between. The CDR3 loop is CASSFRTDTQYI. The CDR3 bases are TGTGCCAGCAGCTTTCGCACAGATACGCAGTATATT.

In this sample, this clonotype turned up a few times. The genes are TRBV18 and TRBJ2-2; 9 bases fit TRBD1. CDR3 length equals 16 residues. Germline assignment: CDR1 KGHSH and CDR2 LQKENI. V was pared by 3 bases and J by 4 bases, with 6 bases of the junction left unmatched. DNA for the CDR3: TGTGCCAGCTCACCCCCAGACAGGGGGACCACCGGGGAGCTGTTTTTT. Translating gives CASSPPDRGTTGELFF.

This clonotype was recorded at least ten times. The J gene is TRBJ2-1, the V gene TRBV24-1; D possibly corresponds to TRBD2 (6 bases). Between the trimmed V and J ends, which lost 0 bases and 10 bases, there was a span of 6 bases. Germline assignment: CDR1 KGHDR and CDR2 SFDVKD. The CDR3 runs 12 residues. The CDR3 here is CATSDLGGEQFF. CDR3 DNA: TGTGCCACCAGTGATTTGGGGGGGGAGCAGTTCTTC.

This clonotype occurred a few times. The chain combines TRBV20-1 with TRBJ2-7, with D maybe TRBD1 (6 bases). Germline CDR1 is DFQATT and CDR2 is SNEGSKA (reference sequence). V shed 6 bases and J shed 1 base, with 19 bases lying between them. The CDR3 has 15 amino acids. The CDR3 DNA is TGCAGTGCCTCTAGGGGGTTTTGGGGGTCCTACGAGCAGTACTTC. Its translation is CSASRGFWGSYEQYF.

The rearrangement uses TRBV20-1 and TRBJ2-1, with D unresolved. Trimming stripped 7 bases from V and 0 bases from J, with 13 bases between. Germline values: CDR1 DFQATT, CDR2 SNEGSKA (reference sequence). The CDR3 is made up of 14 amino acids. The CDR3 DNA reads as TGCAGTGTCAAGACATGGAGCTCCTACAATGAGCAGTTCTTC. It codes for CSVKTWSSYNEQFF.

This clonotype was counted many times. The chain recombines TRBV7-2 with TRBJ1-2, with 7 bases aligning to TRBD1. The trim removed 3 bases at V and 0 bases at J, leaving 1 base unmatched. The CDR3 is 14 residues long. Germline values: CDR1 SGHTA, CDR2 FQGNSA. In DNA form, the CDR3 reads TGTGCCAGCAGCTTGGGACAGTCTAACTATGGCTACACCTTC. Protein sequence: CASSLGQSNYGYTF.

This clonotype showed up many times. CDR3 residues: CASSQGPDRGETQYF. In DNA form, the CDR3 reads TGTGCCAGCAGCCAAGGACCAGACAGGGGAGAGACCCAGTACTTC. The gene calls are TRBV3-1 and TRBJ2-5, with 8 positions matching TRBD1. After removal of 1 base from V and 4 bases from J, the junction contained 5 bases not matched to a gene. Germline CDR1 reads LGHDT; CDR2 reads YNNKEL (reference sequence). The CDR3 is made up of 15 amino acids.